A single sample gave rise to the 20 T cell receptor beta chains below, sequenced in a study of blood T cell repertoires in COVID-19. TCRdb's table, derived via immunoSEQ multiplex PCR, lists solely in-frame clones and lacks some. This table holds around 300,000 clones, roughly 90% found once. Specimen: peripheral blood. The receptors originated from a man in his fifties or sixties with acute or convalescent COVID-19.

In DNA, the CDR3 is TGTGCCAGCAGCCGCTCGGGACAGGGACGTGGCAATCAGCCCCAGCATTTT. This sequence encodes CASSRSGQGRGNQPQHF. The V gene is TRBV3-1 (or the pseudogene TRBV3-2), the J gene TRBJ1-5; 9 bases are shared with TRBD1. The CDR3 runs to 17 residues. The germline V gene has CDR1 LGHDT and CDR2 YNNKEL (reference sequence). Losses at the gene ends were 4 bases for V and 2 bases for J; bases not matched to a gene: 9.

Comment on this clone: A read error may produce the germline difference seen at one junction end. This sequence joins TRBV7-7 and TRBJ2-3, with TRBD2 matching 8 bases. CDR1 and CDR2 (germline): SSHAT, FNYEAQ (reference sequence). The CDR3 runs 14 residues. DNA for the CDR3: TGTGCTAGCAGCTCCCCTAATGCGGGGGGCACCCTTATCTTT. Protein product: CASSSPNAGGTLIF.

The CDR3 DNA sequence: TGTGCCAGCAGCCAAGACCCAGGGCTCTCCTACGAGCAGTACTTC. Translated: CASSQDPGLSYEQYF. V is TRBV3-1 (or the pseudogene TRBV3-2) and J is TRBJ2-7, with D maybe TRBD1 (5 bases). This CDR3 region has 15 residues. V was clipped by 0 bases and J by 0 bases, with 9 bases between them. Germline values: CDR1 LGHDT, CDR2 YNNKEL (reference sequence).

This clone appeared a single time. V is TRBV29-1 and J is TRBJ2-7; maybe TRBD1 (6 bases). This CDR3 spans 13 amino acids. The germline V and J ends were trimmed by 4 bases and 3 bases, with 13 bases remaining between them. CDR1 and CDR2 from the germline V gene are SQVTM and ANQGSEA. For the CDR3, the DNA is TGCAGCGTTGGGACAGAACCCAGCTACGAGCAGTACTTC. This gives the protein CSVGTEPSYEQYF.

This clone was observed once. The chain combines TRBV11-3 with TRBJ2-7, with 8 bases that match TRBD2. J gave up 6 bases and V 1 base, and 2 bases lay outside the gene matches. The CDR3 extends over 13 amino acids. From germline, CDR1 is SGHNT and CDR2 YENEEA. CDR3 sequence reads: CASSLASGGEQYF. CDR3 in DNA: TGTGCCAGCAGCTTAGCGAGCGGGGGCGAGCAGTACTTC. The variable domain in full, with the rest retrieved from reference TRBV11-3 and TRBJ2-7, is EAGVVQSPRYKIIEKKQPVAFWCNPISGHNTLYWYLQNLGQGPELLIRYENEEAVDDSQLPKDRFSAERLKGVDSTLKIQPAELGDSAVYLCASSLASGGEQYFGPGTRLTVT.

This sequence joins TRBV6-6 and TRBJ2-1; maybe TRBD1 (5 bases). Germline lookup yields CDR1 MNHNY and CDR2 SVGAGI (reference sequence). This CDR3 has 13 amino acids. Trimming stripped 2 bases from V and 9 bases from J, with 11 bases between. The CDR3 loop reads CASSYVRVGEQFF. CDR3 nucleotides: TGTGCCAGCAGTTACGTCAGGGTGGGTGAGCAGTTCTTC.

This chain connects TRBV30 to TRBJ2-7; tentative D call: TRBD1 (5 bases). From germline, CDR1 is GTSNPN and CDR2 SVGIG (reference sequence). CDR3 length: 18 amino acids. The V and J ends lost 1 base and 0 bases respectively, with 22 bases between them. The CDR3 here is CAWSDLLKGRASSYEQYF. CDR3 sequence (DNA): TGTGCCTGGAGTGACCTACTCAAGGGCAGGGCAAGCTCCTACGAGCAGTACTTC.

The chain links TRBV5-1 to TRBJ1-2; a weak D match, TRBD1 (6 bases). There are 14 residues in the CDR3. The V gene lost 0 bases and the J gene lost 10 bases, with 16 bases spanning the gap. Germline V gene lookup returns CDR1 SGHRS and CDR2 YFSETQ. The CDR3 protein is CASSLEGHQDLYTF. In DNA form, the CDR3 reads TGCGCCAGCAGCTTGGAGGGACACCAAGACCTCTACACCTTC. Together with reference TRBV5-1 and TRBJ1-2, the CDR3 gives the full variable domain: KAGVTQTPRYLIKTRGQQVTLSCSPISGHRSVSWYQQTPGQGLQFLFEYFSETQRNKGNFPGRFSGRQFSNSRSEMNVSTLELGDSALYLCASSLEGHQDLYTFGSGTRLTVV.

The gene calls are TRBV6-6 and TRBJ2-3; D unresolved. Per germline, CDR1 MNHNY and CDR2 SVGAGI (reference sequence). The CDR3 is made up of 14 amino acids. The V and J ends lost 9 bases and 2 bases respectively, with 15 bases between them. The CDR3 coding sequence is TGTGCCAGTAAGAGCACCCTTGACACAGATACGCAGTATTTT. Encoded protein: CASKSTLDTDTQYF.

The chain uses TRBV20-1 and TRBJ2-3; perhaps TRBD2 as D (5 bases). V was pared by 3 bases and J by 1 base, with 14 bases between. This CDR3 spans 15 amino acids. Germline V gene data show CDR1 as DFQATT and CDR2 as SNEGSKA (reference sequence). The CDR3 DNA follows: TGCAGTGCTAGTGCGAGCGGTCATCGCACAGATACGCAGTATTTT. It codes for CSASASGHRTDTQYF.

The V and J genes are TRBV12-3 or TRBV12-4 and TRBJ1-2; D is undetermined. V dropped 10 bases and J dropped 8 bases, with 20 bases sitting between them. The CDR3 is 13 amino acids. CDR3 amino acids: CATGVRHVAGYTF. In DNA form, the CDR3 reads TGTGCCACCGGTGTCAGACACGTTGCAGGCTACACCTTC.

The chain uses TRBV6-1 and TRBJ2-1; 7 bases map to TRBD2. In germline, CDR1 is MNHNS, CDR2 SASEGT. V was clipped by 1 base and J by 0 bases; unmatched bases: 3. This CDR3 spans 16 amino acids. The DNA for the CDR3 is TGTGCCAGCAGTGAAGTCGGGGGGATCTCCTACAATGAGCAGTTCTTC. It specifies CASSEVGGISYNEQFF.

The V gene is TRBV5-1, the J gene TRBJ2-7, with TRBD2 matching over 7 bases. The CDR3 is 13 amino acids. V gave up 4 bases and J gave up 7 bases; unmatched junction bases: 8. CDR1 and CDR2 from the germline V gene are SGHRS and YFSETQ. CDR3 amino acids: CASSPPGGMEQYF. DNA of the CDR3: TGCGCCAGCAGCCCCCCCGGGGGGATGGAGCAGTACTTC.

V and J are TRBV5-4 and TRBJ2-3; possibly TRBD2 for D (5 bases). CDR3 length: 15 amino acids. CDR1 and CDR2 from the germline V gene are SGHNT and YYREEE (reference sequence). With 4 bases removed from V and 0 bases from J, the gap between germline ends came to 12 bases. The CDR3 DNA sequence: TGTGCCAGCAGCGGACTCGGGGTCAGCACAGATACGCAGTATTTT. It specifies CASSGLGVSTDTQYF. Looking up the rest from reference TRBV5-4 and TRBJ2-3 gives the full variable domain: ETGVTQSPTHLIKTRGQQVTLRCSSQSGHNTVSWYQQALGQGPQFIFQYYREEENGRGNFPPRFSGLQFPNYSSELNVNALELDDSALYLCASSGLGVSTDTQYFGPGTRLTVL.

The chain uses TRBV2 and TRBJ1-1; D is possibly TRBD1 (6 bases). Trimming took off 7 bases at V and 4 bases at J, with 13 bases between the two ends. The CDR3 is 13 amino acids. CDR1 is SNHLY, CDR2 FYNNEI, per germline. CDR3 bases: TGTGCCAGCACAGGGGAGAGGGGCACTGAAGCTTTCTTT. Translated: CASTGERGTEAFF.

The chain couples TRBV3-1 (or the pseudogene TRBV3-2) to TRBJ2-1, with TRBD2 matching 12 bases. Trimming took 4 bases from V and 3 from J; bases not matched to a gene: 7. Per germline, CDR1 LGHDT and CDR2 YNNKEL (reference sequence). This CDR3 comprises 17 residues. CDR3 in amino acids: CASSLGTGLAGYNEQFF. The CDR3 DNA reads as TGTGCCAGCAGCCTGGGCACGGGACTAGCGGGCTACAATGAGCAGTTCTTC.

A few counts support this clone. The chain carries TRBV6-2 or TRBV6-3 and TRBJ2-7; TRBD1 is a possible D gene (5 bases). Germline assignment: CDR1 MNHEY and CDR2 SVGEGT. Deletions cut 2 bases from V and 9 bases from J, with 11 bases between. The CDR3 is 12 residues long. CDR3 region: CASSYAGNAQYF. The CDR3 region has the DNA TGTGCCAGCAGTTACGCAGGGAATGCGCAGTACTTC.

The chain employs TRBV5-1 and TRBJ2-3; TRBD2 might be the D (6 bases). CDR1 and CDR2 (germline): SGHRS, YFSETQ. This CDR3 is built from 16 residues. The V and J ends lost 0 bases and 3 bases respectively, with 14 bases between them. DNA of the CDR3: TGCGCCAGCAGCTTGGTCGGGGACTCCCTAACAGATACGCAGTATTTT. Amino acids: CASSLVGDSLTDTQYF.

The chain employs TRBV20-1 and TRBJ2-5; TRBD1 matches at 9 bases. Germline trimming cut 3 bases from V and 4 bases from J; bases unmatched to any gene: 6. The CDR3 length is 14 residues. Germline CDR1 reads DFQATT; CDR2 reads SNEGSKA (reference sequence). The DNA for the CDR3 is TGCAGTGCTAGTGGGACAGGGCGGAGAGAGACCCAGTACTTC. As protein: CSASGTGRRETQYF.

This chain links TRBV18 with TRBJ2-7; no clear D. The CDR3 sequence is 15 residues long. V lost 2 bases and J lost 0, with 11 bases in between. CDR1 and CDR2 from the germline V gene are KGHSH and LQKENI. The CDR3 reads CASSPGPSNSYEQYF. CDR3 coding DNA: TGTGCCAGCTCACCAGGTCCCTCTAACTCCTACGAGCAGTACTTC.